This T cell receptor beta chain was found in a study of T cells expressing NK-cell markers. Study context: All TCR beta repertoires analysed originated from sorted CD3+CD56+NKG2C+, CD3+CD56+NKG2C- and CD3+CD56-NKG2C+ T cells. HCMV serostatus: seven of eight sequenced donors positive, one negative. Study results and caveats: It is unclear if expanded NKG2C-expressing clones target HCMV antigens. Of the CD8+ T cell pool in over 5 donors, about 1.0-8% was accounted for by dominant NKG2C+ clonotypes.

For this clonotype: Its antigen remains unknown.

Following a re-call of the 5' RACE reads, TCRdb has one entry per CDR3 protein and lacks DNA. This repertoire comprises about 540,000 distinct CDR3 sequences; its ten largest clones make up less than 4.5%. The CDR3 is 14 amino acids. Germline CDR1 WSHSY, CDR2 SAAADI. The V call is TRBV10-2, the J call TRBJ2-5. Sample: blood T cells: a sorted CD56 or NKG2C T cell subset, CD4+ or CD8+ T cells, or bulk PBMC T cells (not recorded which). This receptor was obtained from a man aged 18 to 30 in good health. This CDR3 reads CASSESRVWRTQYF.